The rows below give T cell receptor beta chains drawn from one sample of a study of blood T cells in healthy people across ages. TCRdb re-derived calls from the 5' RACE reads in MiXCR, one entry per CDR3 protein. The sample has under 750,000 distinct CDR3 sequences; less than 60% are singletons. The sample consisted of blood. Receptors were obtained from a man aged 80 or over in good health. The CDR3 runs from the conserved cysteine through the conserved F or W. The D gene is left open where the match is weak. A row's size may be missing; if present it is once, few, many or a size class.

v_gene	d_gene	abundance	j_gene	CDR3nt	CDR3aa
TRBV7-2	-	once	TRBJ1-2	TGTGCCAGCAGCTTAGCCGGGACGGCCGGGTATGGCTACACCTTC	CASSLAGTAGYGYTF
TRBV4-2	TRBD1	-	TRBJ2-4	TGTGCCAGCAGCCAAGAGGGGGACAGGGGGGTCATTCAGTACTTC	CASSQEGDRGVIQYF
TRBV28	-	-	TRBJ2-3	TGTGCCAGCAGTTCCCGTCAGGGTGCTGGGTTTCTGGATACGCAGTATTTT	CASSSRQGAGFLDTQYF
TRBV6-5	-	many	TRBJ2-7	TGTGCCAGCGGGAAGGGGGACGAGCAGTACTTC	CASGKGDEQYF
TRBV7-2	TRBD2	-	TRBJ2-5	TGTGCCAGCAGCTTAGTTGGGCGGGGGGCCCGGAGGACGACCCAGTACTTC	CASSLVGRGARRTTQYF
TRBV6-5	TRBD1	many	TRBJ1-4	TGTGCCAGCAGTCCTGACAGGGGGGAAGAAAAACTGTTTTTT	CASSPDRGEEKLFF
TRBV5-1	-	few	TRBJ1-5	TGCGCCAGCAGCTTGGACTTCCGGAATCAGCCCCAGCATTTT	CASSLDFRNQPQHF
TRBV9	-	-	TRBJ1-4	TGTGCCAGCAGCCCATCGGCTGAAAAACTGTTTTTT	CASSPSAEKLFF
TRBV6-2/TRBV6-3	-	-	TRBJ2-7	TGTGCCAGCAGTTACCTAACGGGGGGCCCCTACGAGCAGTACTTC	CASSYLTGGPYEQYF
TRBV7-2	-	few	TRBJ2-1	TGTGCCAGCAGCTTAGCGGCTAGGTACAATGAGCAGTTCTTC	CASSLAARYNEQFF
TRBV25-1	TRBD1	-	TRBJ1-2	TGTGCCAGCAGTGAATCATCGTCAGGGGGCCATGGCTACACCTTC	CASSESSSGGHGYTF
TRBV6-6	TRBD1	many	TRBJ2-5	TGTGCCAGCAGTTCCGGACAGGTCCAAGAGACCCAGTACTTC	CASSSGQVQETQYF
TRBV7-2	-	few	TRBJ2-7	TGTGCCAGCAGCTTAAACGGGGATCCCTACGAGCAGTACTTC	CASSLNGDPYEQYF
TRBV4-3	TRBD1	few	TRBJ2-3	TGCGCCAGCAGCCAAGATTGGACAGGGCGCACAGATACGCAGTATTTT	CASSQDWTGRTDTQYF
TRBV12-3/TRBV12-4	TRBD1	-	TRBJ2-7	TGTGCCAGCAGTTTAGGGGACAGGGTTCTCTTCGAGCAGTACTTC	CASSLGDRVLFEQYF
TRBV30	-	-	TRBJ1-4	TGTGCCTCCGACGACACTCTCAATGAAAAACTGTTTTTT	CASDDTLNEKLFF
TRBV7-9	-	few	TRBJ2-3	TGTGCCAGCAGCTTAGTCCAAGGGTTAGACACAGATACGCAGTATTTT	CASSLVQGLDTDTQYF
TRBV4-2	TRBD2	few	TRBJ2-1	TGTGCCAGCAGCCAAGTGGCCGGGACTAGCGGGAGCATAAATGAGCAGTTCTTC	CASSQVAGTSGSINEQFF
TRBV6-4	-	-	TRBJ2-3	TGTGCCAGCAGTGCTCGTTCAGGGGATACGCAGTATTTT	CASSARSGDTQYF
TRBV20-1	-	few	TRBJ1-4	TGCAGTGCGCTCGTGGTTAGTCGGGGTAATGAAAAACTGTTTTTT	CSALVVSRGNEKLFF
TRBV20-1	-	-	TRBJ1-5	TGCAGTGCTAGACCCCCCCAGGGGAACAATCAGCCCCAGCATTTT	CSARPPQGNNQPQHF
TRBV5-5	-	-	TRBJ2-3	TGTGCCAGCGGGCGGCGGACAGATGCGCAGTATTTT	CASGRRTDAQYF
TRBV10-3	-	-	TRBJ2-3	TGTGCCATCAGTGAGTCCAGCCTGGGCACAGATACGCAGTATTTT	CAISESSLGTDTQYF
TRBV4-1	TRBD2	-	TRBJ2-7	TGCGCCAGCAGCCAAGATAGGGGTCCGGCGGGAGCGGCCTACGAGCAGTACTTC	CASSQDRGPAGAAYEQYF
TRBV7-3	TRBD2	-	TRBJ2-4	TGTGCCAGCAGCCCCGGACTAGAGGGAAACATTCAGTACTTC	CASSPGLEGNIQYF
TRBV28	TRBD1	-	TRBJ2-5	TGTGCCAGCCAGACGACAGGGATTGTAGAGACCCAGTACTTC	CASQTTGIVETQYF
TRBV25-1	TRBD2	few	TRBJ2-3	TGTGCCAGCAGTGAAGGATCTAGCGGGGAGGCAGATACGCAGTATTTT	CASSEGSSGEADTQYF
TRBV20-1	-	many	TRBJ1-2	TGCAGTGCCCCGCGGGGAGGACCAACCTATGGCTACACCTTC	CSAPRGGPTYGYTF
TRBV29-1	-	-	TRBJ1-1	TGCAGCGTTGAATCAGGGATGAGAAACACTGAAGCTTTCTTT	CSVESGMRNTEAFF
TRBV29-1	-	few	TRBJ1-4	TGCAGCGTGACCGTTTCAGGGCCCCATAGAGCCTTGGAGAAACTGTTTTTT	CSVTVSGPHRALEKLFF
TRBV10-3	-	-	TRBJ2-7	TGTGCCATCAGTGAGTCGACTCCAAAAGAGGGCTACGAGCAGTACTTC	CAISESTPKEGYEQYF
TRBV25-1	TRBD1	many	TRBJ2-1	TGTGCCAGCAGAGAAGGGACAGGGGGCGTTGAGCAGTTCTTC	CASREGTGGVEQFF
TRBV5-5	TRBD1	-	TRBJ2-5	TGTGCCAGCAGTGGGCTGACAGGGAGAAGAGGGACGGAGACCCAGTACTTC	CASSGLTGRRGTETQYF
TRBV7-2	-	once	TRBJ2-2	TGTGCCAGCAGCGTATTTGACACCGGGGAGCTGTTTTTT	CASSVFDTGELFF
TRBV27	-	few	TRBJ2-1	TGTGCCAGCTCTAGACGGGACCTTAGGTCCTACAATGAGCAGTTCTTC	CASSRRDLRSYNEQFF
TRBV9	-	few	TRBJ2-3	TGTGCCAGCAGCCAAGGGGACACAGATACGCAGTATTTT	CASSQGDTDTQYF
TRBV11-2	-	-	TRBJ2-7	TGCGCCAGCAGCCAAGAGGAGGGCAGCTCCTACGAGCAGTACTTC	CASSQEEGSSYEQYF
TRBV9	TRBD1	-	TRBJ1-2	TGTGCCAGCAGCCCAACCCAGACAGGGGGTGGCTACACCTTC	CASSPTQTGGGYTF
TRBV6-5	-	-	TRBJ1-6	TGTGCCAGCAGTTATTCCACCTGGACAGCCTCCTATAATTCACCCCTCCACTTT	CASSYSTWTASYNSPLHF
TRBV5-1	TRBD1	-	TRBJ2-5	TGCGCCAGCAGCTTGACCGGGACAGGGGTGGGAGAGACCCAGTACTTC	CASSLTGTGVGETQYF
TRBV18	-	-	TRBJ2-7	TGTGCCAGCTCACCAGTTTCCTCCTACGAGCAGTACTTC	CASSPVSSYEQYF
TRBV4-3	-	-	TRBJ1-2	TGCGCCAGCAGCCAAGATCGAGGGGGAGAGGGTGGCTACACCTTC	CASSQDRGGEGGYTF